The source of this T cell receptor (beta chain) is a study of cytomegalovirus exposure and HLA in healthy donors. Germline-derived CDR1 and CDR2 are WSHSY and SAAADI. CDR3 length equals 14 residues. V gave up 1 base and J gave up 8 bases, with 12 bases separating them. As for this clone: Its matching antigen is unknown.

Findings of the study overall: Later, TCR association rates were found to vary by HLA locus, highest for DRB1 and lowest for HLA-C. TRBV6-2, TRBV6-3 and some other V segments were excluded as indistinguishable.

Amplification used 60 Vbeta primers and 13 Jbeta primers. Profiling relied on immunoSEQ multiplex PCR, and the TCRdb table lists in-frame clones only, not all of them. The sample has more than 150,000 clones; about 85% are singletons. This receptor was identified in a girl aged 5-17 years in good health and CMV-seropositive. The material sequenced was PBMCs. The J gene is TRBJ1-5, the V gene TRBV10-2, with no clear D. In nucleotides, the CDR3 is TGCGCCAGCAGTGAGTATAGTGAGGCGAAGCCCCAGCATTTT. As protein: CASSEYSEAKPQHF.